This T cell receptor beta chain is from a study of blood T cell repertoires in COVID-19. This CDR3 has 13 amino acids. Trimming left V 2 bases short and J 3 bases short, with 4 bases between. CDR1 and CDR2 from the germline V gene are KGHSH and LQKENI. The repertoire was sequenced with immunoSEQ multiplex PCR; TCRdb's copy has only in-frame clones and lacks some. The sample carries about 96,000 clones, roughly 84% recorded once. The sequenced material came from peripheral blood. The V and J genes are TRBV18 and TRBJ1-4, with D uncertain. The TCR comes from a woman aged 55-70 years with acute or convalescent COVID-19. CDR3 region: CASSPGPNEKLFF. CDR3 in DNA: TGTGCCAGCTCACCAGGGCCTAATGAAAAACTGTTTTTT.